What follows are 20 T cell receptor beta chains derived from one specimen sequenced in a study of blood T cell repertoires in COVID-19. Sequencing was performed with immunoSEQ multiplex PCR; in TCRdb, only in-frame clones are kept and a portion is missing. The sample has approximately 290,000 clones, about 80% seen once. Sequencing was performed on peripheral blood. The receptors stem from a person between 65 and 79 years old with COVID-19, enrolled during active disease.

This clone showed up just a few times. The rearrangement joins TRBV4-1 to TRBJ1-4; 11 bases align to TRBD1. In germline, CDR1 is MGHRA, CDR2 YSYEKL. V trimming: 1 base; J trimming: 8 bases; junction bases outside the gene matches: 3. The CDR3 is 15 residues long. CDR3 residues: CASSQAGTGGEKLFF. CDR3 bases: TGCGCCAGCAGCCAAGCCGGGACAGGGGGGGAAAAACTGTTTTTT.

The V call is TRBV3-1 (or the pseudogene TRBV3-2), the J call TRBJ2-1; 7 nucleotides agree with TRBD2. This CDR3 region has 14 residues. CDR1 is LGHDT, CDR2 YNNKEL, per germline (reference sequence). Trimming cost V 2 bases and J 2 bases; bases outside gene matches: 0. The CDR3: CASSQRGAYNEQFF. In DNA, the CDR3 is TGTGCCAGCAGCCAACGGGGGGCCTACAATGAGCAGTTCTTC.

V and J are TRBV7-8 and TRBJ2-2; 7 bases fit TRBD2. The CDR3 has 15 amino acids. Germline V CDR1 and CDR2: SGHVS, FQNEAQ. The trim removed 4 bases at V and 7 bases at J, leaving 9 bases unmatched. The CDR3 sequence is CASSSLGRAVGELFF. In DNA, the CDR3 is TGTGCCAGCAGCTCCTTGGGGAGGGCCGTCGGGGAGCTGTTTTTT.

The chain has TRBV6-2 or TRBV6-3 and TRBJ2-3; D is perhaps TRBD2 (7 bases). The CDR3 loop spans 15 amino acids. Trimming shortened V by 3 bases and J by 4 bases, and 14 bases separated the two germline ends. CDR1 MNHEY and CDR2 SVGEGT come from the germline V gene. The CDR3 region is CASSYGGGVADTQYF. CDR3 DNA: TGTGCCAGCAGTTATGGCGGGGGCGTCGCAGATACGCAGTATTTT.

The CDR3 spells CASSSNPRGTYEQYF. CDR3 in DNA: TGTGCCAGCAGCTCCAATCCCAGGGGAACCTACGAGCAGTACTTC. This sequence joins TRBV7-6 and TRBJ2-7; tentatively, D is TRBD1 (6 bases). The CDR3 length is 15 residues. The germline CDR1 and CDR2 sequences are SGHVS and FNYEAQ. The V and J ends lost 4 bases and 2 bases respectively, with 15 bases between them.

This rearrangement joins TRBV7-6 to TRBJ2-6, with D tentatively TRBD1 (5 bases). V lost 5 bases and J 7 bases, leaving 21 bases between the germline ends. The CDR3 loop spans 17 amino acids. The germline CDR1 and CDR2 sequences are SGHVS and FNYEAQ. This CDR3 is CASSPLFSRQGANVLTF. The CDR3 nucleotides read TGTGCCAGCAGCCCCCTCTTTTCTCGCCAGGGTGCCAACGTCCTGACTTTC.

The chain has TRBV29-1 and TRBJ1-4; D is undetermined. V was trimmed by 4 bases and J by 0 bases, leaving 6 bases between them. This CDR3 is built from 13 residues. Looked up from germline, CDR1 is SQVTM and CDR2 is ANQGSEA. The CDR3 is CSVGRATNEKLFF. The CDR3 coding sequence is TGCAGCGTTGGTCGCGCAACTAATGAAAAACTGTTTTTT.

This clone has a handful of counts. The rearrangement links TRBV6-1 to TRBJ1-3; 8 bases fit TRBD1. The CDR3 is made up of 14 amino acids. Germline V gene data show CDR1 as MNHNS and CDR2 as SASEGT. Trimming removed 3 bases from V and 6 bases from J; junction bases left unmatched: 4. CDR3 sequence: CASSERTGINTIYF. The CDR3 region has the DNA TGTGCCAGCAGTGAGCGGACAGGGATAAACACCATATATTTT.

The CDR3 DNA follows: TGCAGCGTTGTGAGAGAGGACAGTCCCCTCTCTAGCACAGATACGCAGTATTTT. Translated, it gives CSVVREDSPLSSTDTQYF. The chain employs TRBV29-1 and TRBJ2-3, with TRBD1 as a possible D gene (6 bases). Looked up from germline, CDR1 is SQVTM and CDR2 is ANQGSEA. This CDR3 is 18 amino acids long. V shed 4 bases and J shed 0 bases, with 23 bases lying between them.

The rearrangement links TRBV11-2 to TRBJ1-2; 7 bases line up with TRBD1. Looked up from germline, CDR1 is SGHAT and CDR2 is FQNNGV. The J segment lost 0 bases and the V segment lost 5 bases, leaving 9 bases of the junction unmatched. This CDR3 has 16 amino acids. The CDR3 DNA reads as TGTGCCAGCAGCGCAAACACGGGGACAGCTAACTATGGCTACACCTTC. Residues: CASSANTGTANYGYTF.

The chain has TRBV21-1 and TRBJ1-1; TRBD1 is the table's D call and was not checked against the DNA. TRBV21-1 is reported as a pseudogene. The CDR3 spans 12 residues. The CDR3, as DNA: TGTGCCAGCAGCCACCGGGACAGGGAAGCTTTCTTT. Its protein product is CASSHRDREAFF.

This CDR3 is CASSSTGEGGAFF. DNA of the CDR3: TGTGCCAGCAGCTCCACCGGGGAGGGGGGGGCTTTCTTT. The chain recombines TRBV11-2 with TRBJ1-1, with a tentative D call TRBD1 (6 bases). V lost 4 bases to trimming and J lost 11 bases, with 17 bases between them. The CDR3 is 13 residues long. CDR1 and CDR2 from the germline V gene are SGHAT and FQNNGV.

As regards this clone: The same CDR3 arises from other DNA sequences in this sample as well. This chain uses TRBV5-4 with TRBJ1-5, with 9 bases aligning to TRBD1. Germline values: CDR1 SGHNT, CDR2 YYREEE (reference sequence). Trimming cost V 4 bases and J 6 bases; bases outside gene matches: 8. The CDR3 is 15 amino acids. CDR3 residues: CASSPDRGTGQPQHF. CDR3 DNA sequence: TGTGCCAGCAGCCCGGACAGGGGAACGGGTCAGCCCCAGCATTTT.

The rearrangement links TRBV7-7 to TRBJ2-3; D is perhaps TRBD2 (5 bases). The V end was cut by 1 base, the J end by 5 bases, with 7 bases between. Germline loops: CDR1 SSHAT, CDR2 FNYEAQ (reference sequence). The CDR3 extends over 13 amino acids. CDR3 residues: CASSLDAGDTQYF. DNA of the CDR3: TGTGCCAGCAGCTTAGATGCGGGAGATACGCAGTATTTT. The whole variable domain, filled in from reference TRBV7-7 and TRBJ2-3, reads GAGVSQSPRYKVTKRGQDVTLRCDPISSHATLYWYQQALGQGPEFLTYFNYEAQPDKSGLPSDRFSAERPEGSISTLTIQRTEQRDSAMYRCASSLDAGDTQYFGPGTRLTVL.

The CDR3 nucleotides are TGTGCCAGCAGTTTATTCCCCCAGGGAGGCTACAATGAGCAGTTCTTC. Translation gives CASSLFPQGGYNEQFF. The chain couples TRBV28 to TRBJ2-1, with D maybe TRBD2 (6 bases). The CDR3 runs 16 residues. Germline V lookup: CDR1 MDHEN, CDR2 SYDVKM. V lost 1 base, J lost 3 bases, and 13 bases lay in between.

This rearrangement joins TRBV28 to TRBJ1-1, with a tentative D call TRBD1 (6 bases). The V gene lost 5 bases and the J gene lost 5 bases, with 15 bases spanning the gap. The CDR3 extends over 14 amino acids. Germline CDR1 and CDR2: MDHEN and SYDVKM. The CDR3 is CASSRTGSRTEAFF. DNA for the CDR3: TGTGCCAGCAGTCGAACAGGGTCAAGGACTGAAGCTTTCTTT. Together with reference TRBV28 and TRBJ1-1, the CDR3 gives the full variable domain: DVKVTQSSRYLVKRTGEKVFLECVQDMDHENMFWYRQDPGLGLRLIYFSYDVKMKEKGDIPEGYSVSREKKERFSLILESASTNQTSMYLCASSRTGSRTEAFFGQGTRLTVV.

The CDR3 protein is CASSVGPGRSYNSPLHF. For the CDR3, the DNA is TGTGCCAGCAGCGTAGGCCCGGGTCGCTCCTATAATTCACCCCTCCACTTT. The V call is TRBV9, the J call TRBJ1-6; no reliable D call. V was clipped by 0 bases and J by 0 bases, with 10 bases between them. There are 17 residues in the CDR3. Germline V gene data show CDR1 as SGDLS and CDR2 as YYNGEE.

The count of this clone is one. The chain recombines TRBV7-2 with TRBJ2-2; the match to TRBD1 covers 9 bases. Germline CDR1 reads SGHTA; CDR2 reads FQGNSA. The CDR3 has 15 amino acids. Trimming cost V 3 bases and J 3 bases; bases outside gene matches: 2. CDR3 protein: CASSFGTGYTGELFF. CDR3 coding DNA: TGTGCCAGCAGCTTCGGGACAGGGTACACCGGGGAGCTGTTTTTT.

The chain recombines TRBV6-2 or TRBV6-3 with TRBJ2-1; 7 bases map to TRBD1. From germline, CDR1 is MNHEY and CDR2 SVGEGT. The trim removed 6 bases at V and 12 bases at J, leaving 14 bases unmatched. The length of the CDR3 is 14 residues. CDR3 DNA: TGTGCCAGCAGCCCCGATCTATACAGGGGACGGCAGTTCTTC. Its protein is CASSPDLYRGRQFF.

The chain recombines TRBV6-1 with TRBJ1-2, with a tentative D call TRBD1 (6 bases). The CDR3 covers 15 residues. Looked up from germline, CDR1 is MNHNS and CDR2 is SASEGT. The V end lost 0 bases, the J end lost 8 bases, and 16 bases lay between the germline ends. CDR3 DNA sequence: TGTGCCAGCAGTGAAGCGAGGGCAGGGGTTGCCGGCTACACCTTC. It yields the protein CASSEARAGVAGYTF.